These 32 T cell receptor beta chains were sequenced from one sample in a study of shared clonotypes between healthy human individuals. Libraries were prepared by immunoSEQ multiplex PCR; TCRdb keeps only in-frame clonotypes and omits some of them. The sample has around 530,000 clones, around 81% seen once. Sequencing was performed on PBMCs. These receptor sequences come from a woman between 40 and 50 years old in good health. Some clones in this sample may be carry-over from other donors' samples.

On this clone itself: The same CDR3 also results from other DNA sequences found in this sample. This chain links TRBV15 with TRBJ2-3; TRBD1 agrees at 7 bases. The CDR3 totals 15 residues. The germline CDR1 and CDR2 sequences are LNHNV and YYDKDF (reference sequence). The junction had 8 bases not matched to a gene; V was cut back by 5 bases and J by 3 bases. CDR3 DNA sequence: TGTGCCACCAGCCTACACAGGGGATCTACAGATACGCAGTATTTT. The encoded protein is CATSLHRGSTDTQYF.

The chain is built from TRBV6-5 and TRBJ2-5; D remains unclear. The CDR3 contains 13 residues. The V and J ends lost 0 bases and 3 bases respectively, with 5 bases between them. Germline V gene data show CDR1 as MNHEY and CDR2 as SVGAGI. This CDR3 is CASSYSIKETQYF. CDR3 sequence (DNA): TGTGCCAGCAGTTACTCCATTAAAGAGACCCAGTACTTC.

Details on this clone: This likely stems from a read error, as it lies one base from a far larger clone. Other DNA sequences in the same sample also yield this CDR3. This chain connects TRBV2 to TRBJ2-7, with D maybe TRBD2 (6 bases). Germline values: CDR1 SNHLY, CDR2 FYNNEI. The CDR3 extends over 14 amino acids. CDR3 region: CASKFRDLSYEQYF. CDR3 DNA: TGTGCTAGCAAGTTCCGGGACTTGTCCTACGAGCAGTACTTC. Variable domain in full (rest from reference TRBV2 and TRBJ2-7): EPEVTQTPSHQVTQMGQEVILRCVPISNHLYFYWYRQILGQKVEFLVSFYNNEISEKSEIFDDQFSVERPDGSNFTLKIRSTKLEDSAMYFCASKFRDLSYEQYFGPGTRLTVT.

J is TRBJ1-1 and V is TRBV6-5, with 7 bases aligning to TRBD1. The germline V gene encodes CDR1 MNHEY and CDR2 SVGAGI. This CDR3 is built from 14 residues. The ends lost 5 bases at V and 8 bases at J; junction bases unmatched: 11. The CDR3 DNA sequence: TGTGCCAGCAGTGCCGGGACAGTGTCAGGAGAAGCTTTCTTT. Its translation: CASSAGTVSGEAFF.

This chain uses TRBV18 with TRBJ1-5; D gene uncertain. Germline CDR1 reads KGHSH; CDR2 reads LQKENI. The V end lost 6 bases, the J end lost 2 bases, and 14 bases lay between the germline ends. This CDR3 region has 15 residues. The CDR3 coding sequence is TGTGCCAGCTCGATAGATGGTCGTGGCAATCAGCCCCAGCATTTT. Translated, it gives CASSIDGRGNQPQHF.

V usage is TRBV6-5 and J usage is TRBJ1-2; weak D call: TRBD1 (6 bases). The V gene's germline CDR1 is MNHEY and CDR2 SVGAGI. The CDR3 covers 15 residues. Trimming took 5 bases from V and 1 from J, leaving 14 bases between them. DNA for the CDR3: TGTGCCAGCAGTAACACAGGGAGCCTTAACTATGGCTACACCTTC. This sequence encodes CASSNTGSLNYGYTF.

The V call is TRBV11-2, the J call TRBJ2-2; D call uncertain. Germline CDR1 SGHAT, CDR2 FQNNGV. The CDR3 is 16 residues long. The germline V and J ends were trimmed by 1 base and 5 bases, with 14 bases remaining between them. The CDR3 reads CASSLVRRSRTGELFF. The CDR3 DNA reads TGTGCCAGCAGCTTAGTTCGGCGCTCCCGGACCGGGGAGCTGTTTTTT.

This clone was recorded a few times. This rearrangement joins TRBV30 to TRBJ2-5; D is possibly TRBD1 (8 bases). V gave up 1 base and J gave up 4 bases, with 13 bases separating them. CDR1 and CDR2 from the germline V gene are GTSNPN and SVGIG (reference sequence). CDR3 length: 14 amino acids. CDR3 region: CAWSGQGRGETQYF. CDR3 nucleotide sequence: TGTGCCTGGAGTGGACAGGGGAGGGGAGAGACCCAGTACTTC.

The rearrangement links TRBV4-2 to TRBJ2-1; 9 nucleotides align to TRBD2. The CDR3 sequence is 15 residues long. V lost 0 bases, J lost 3 bases, and 0 bases stayed unmatched. Per the germline V gene, CDR1 is LGHNA and CDR2 is YNFKEQ. CDR3 nucleotides: TGTGCCAGCAGCCAAGAGCGGGAGGGCTACAATGAGCAGTTCTTC. The encoded protein is CASSQEREGYNEQFF.

V gene TRBV29-1 combines with J gene TRBJ1-2, with 12 nucleotides matching TRBD1. Per the germline V gene, CDR1 is SQVTM and CDR2 is ANQGSEA. The CDR3 runs 14 residues. The V gene end was trimmed by 6 bases and the J gene end by 1 base; junction bases not matched to a gene: 3. The CDR3 loop reads CSVGQGAGNYGYTF. The CDR3 DNA follows: TGCAGCGTGGGACAGGGGGCGGGTAACTATGGCTACACCTTC.

The V call is TRBV4-1, the J call TRBJ1-1, with D tentatively TRBD1 (6 bases). The CDR3 contains 15 residues. V shed 4 bases and J shed 0 bases, with 12 bases lying between them. Germline CDR1 MGHRA, CDR2 YSYEKL. The CDR3 spells CASSRPGALNTEAFF. In DNA, the CDR3 is TGCGCCAGCAGCCGGCCAGGGGCCCTGAACACTGAAGCTTTCTTT.

The V and J genes are TRBV6-1 and TRBJ2-5; weak D call: TRBD1 (6 bases). Germline values: CDR1 MNHNS, CDR2 SASEGT. V gave up 6 bases and J gave up 1 base, with 9 bases separating them. This CDR3 contains 13 residues. The DNA of the CDR3 is TGTGCCAGCAGAGCGGACAGCCAAGAGACCCAGTACTTC. Its protein is CASRADSQETQYF.

This chain connects TRBV30 to TRBJ1-1; possibly TRBD1 for D (5 bases). The CDR3 is 15 residues long. Germline lookup yields CDR1 GTSNPN and CDR2 SVGIG (reference sequence). The ends were cut back, 1 base at V and 5 bases at J, with 17 bases in the middle. CDR3 nucleotide sequence: TGTGCCTGGAGTGGGGGGTACCGAGGGGAGACTGAAGCTTTCTTT. Its translation is CAWSGGYRGETEAFF.

Concerning this clone itself: A far larger clone is one base from this, pointing to a likely read error. J is TRBJ2-7 and V is TRBV19, with 8 nucleotides matching TRBD1. This CDR3 region has 14 residues. Germline-derived CDR1 and CDR2 are LNHDA and SQIVND (reference sequence). Trimming removed 5 bases from V and 1 base from J; junction bases left unmatched: 4. Here the CDR3 DNA reads TGTGCCAGTAGTTTGACAGGGGATTCCTACGAGCAGTACTTC. Protein sequence: CASSLTGDSYEQYF.

Points on this clone: Distinct nucleotide sequences in the sample also encode this CDR3. The chain combines TRBV28 with TRBJ1-2; D possibly corresponds to TRBD1 (5 bases). V shed 3 bases and J shed 4 bases, with 9 bases lying between them. Germline CDR1 MDHEN, CDR2 SYDVKM. The CDR3 has 13 residues. CDR3 sequence (DNA): TGTGCCAGCAGTTTCGGGGCGGGCTATGGCTACACCTTC. It specifies CASSFGAGYGYTF.

This clone has a single count. V usage is TRBV15 and J usage is TRBJ2-1, with 8 bases that match TRBD1. Germline CDR1 reads LNHNV; CDR2 reads YYDKDF (reference sequence). The CDR3 contains 13 residues. The V and J ends lost 6 bases and 8 bases, in that order; junction bases with no gene match: 6. This CDR3 reads CATSGQGGDEQFF. The CDR3 region has the DNA TGTGCCACCAGTGGACAGGGTGGCGATGAGCAGTTCTTC.

The chain joins TRBV6-4 to TRBJ2-2; perhaps TRBD2 as D (6 bases). The germline V gene has CDR1 MRHNA and CDR2 SNTAGT. The CDR3 length is 14 residues. The V end lost 4 bases, the J end lost 3 bases, and 9 bases lay between the germline ends. CDR3 sequence reads: CASSAGDDTGELFF. In nucleotides, the CDR3 is TGTGCCAGCAGTGCGGGGGATGACACCGGGGAGCTGTTTTTT.

The chain combines TRBV6-5 with TRBJ2-5; D is ambiguous. The V end was cut by 6 bases, the J end by 2 bases, with 10 bases between. Germline values: CDR1 MNHEY, CDR2 SVGAGI. CDR3 length: 13 amino acids. The CDR3 DNA reads TGTGCCAGCAGCCAAAGCAGTCAAGAGACCCAGTACTTC. Residues: CASSQSSQETQYF.

The genes are TRBV30 and TRBJ1-3; D is uncertain. Germline V gives CDR1 GTSNPN, CDR2 SVGIG (reference sequence). The CDR3 has 12 residues. Between the trimmed V and J ends, which lost 4 bases and 7 bases, there was a span of 11 bases. For the CDR3, the DNA is TGTGCCTGGACCGGAGTTGGCAACACCATATATTTT. Its translation is CAWTGVGNTIYF.

This clone occurred many times. The J gene is TRBJ2-3, the V gene TRBV27; D is ambiguous. V lost 7 bases and J lost 0, with 11 bases in between. The germline CDR1 and CDR2 sequences are MNHEY and SMNVEV (reference sequence). The CDR3 has 14 residues. CDR3 in amino acids: CASKYRGSTDTQYF. Written as DNA, the CDR3 is TGTGCCAGCAAATACAGAGGCAGCACAGATACGCAGTATTTT.

This clone was seen more than once but under ten times. A clone one base away is much larger, so this may be a read error. This sample includes further DNA sequences coding for the same CDR3. CDR3 loop: CASSLMNTEAFF. The CDR3 bases are TGTGCCAGCAGCTTAATGAACACTGAAGCTTTCTTC. The V call is TRBV7-9, the J call TRBJ1-1; D not certain. CDR1 is SEHNR and CDR2 is FQNEAQ in the germline V gene (reference sequence). The CDR3 length is 12 residues.

This sequence joins TRBV19 and TRBJ1-4; 10 nucleotides agree with TRBD1. Per germline, CDR1 LNHDA and CDR2 SQIVND (reference sequence). Unmatched junction bases numbered 10, after V lost 2 bases and J lost 10 bases. This CDR3 has 16 amino acids. The CDR3 sequence is CASSITAGDRGGKLFF. The CDR3 nucleotides are TGTGCCAGTAGTATAACCGCTGGGGACAGGGGCGGAAAACTGTTTTTT.

The V and J genes are TRBV5-1 and TRBJ2-2, with a weak D call TRBD1 (6 bases). This CDR3 is 15 amino acids long. The V end was cut by 1 base, the J end by 1 base, with 8 bases between. Per germline, CDR1 SGHRS and CDR2 YFSETQ. Here the CDR3 reads CASSLRQVNTGELFF. The CDR3 DNA is TGCGCCAGCAGCTTGAGACAGGTGAACACCGGGGAGCTGTTTTTT.

The CDR3: CASSSGPTDTQYF. CDR3 nucleotides: TGTGCCAGCAGTAGCGGGCCCACAGATACGCAGTATTTT. The rearrangement links TRBV28 to TRBJ2-3; maybe TRBD2 (6 bases). Germline values: CDR1 MDHEN, CDR2 SYDVKM. V dropped 5 bases and J dropped 2 bases, with 8 bases sitting between them. The CDR3 is 13 amino acids.

J is TRBJ2-7 and V is TRBV9; 11 nucleotides align to TRBD2. V gave up 3 bases and J gave up 4 bases; unmatched junction bases: 6. Germline assignment: CDR1 SGDLS and CDR2 YYNGEE. This CDR3 region has 15 residues. The CDR3 here is CASSASSGRPYEQYF. The DNA for the CDR3 is TGTGCCAGCAGCGCGTCTAGCGGGAGGCCGTACGAGCAGTACTTC.

J is TRBJ2-7 and V is TRBV7-2, with 8 bases fitting TRBD2. The CDR3 runs 14 residues. V shed 5 bases and J 5 bases; nucleotides not matched to a gene: 8. The germline gives CDR1 SGHTA, CDR2 FQGNSA. CDR3 loop: CASSRRGGDHEQYF. CDR3 in DNA: TGTGCCAGCAGCCGACGGGGGGGAGATCACGAGCAGTACTTC.

This clone was found many times. The V call is TRBV28, the J call TRBJ1-5; TRBD1 agrees at 7 bases. The CDR3 consists of 15 residues. Germline values: CDR1 MDHEN, CDR2 SYDVKM. V gave up 6 bases and J gave up 5 bases; unmatched junction bases: 10. This chain's CDR3 is CASSRIRGTYQPQHF. The CDR3 DNA reads as TGTGCCAGCAGCAGAATCAGGGGGACTTATCAGCCCCAGCATTTT.

This chain links TRBV5-1 with TRBJ2-1; 7 nucleotides align to TRBD1. Germline V lookup: CDR1 SGHRS, CDR2 YFSETQ. Trimming took 5 bases from V and 2 from J; bases not matched to a gene: 4. The CDR3 has 14 residues. CDR3 loop: CASSYDRAYNEQFF. The CDR3 coding sequence is TGCGCCAGCAGTTACGACAGGGCCTACAATGAGCAGTTCTTC. The whole variable domain, filled in from reference TRBV5-1 and TRBJ2-1, reads KAGVTQTPRYLIKTRGQQVTLSCSPISGHRSVSWYQQTPGQGLQFLFEYFSETQRNKGNFPGRFSGRQFSNSRSEMNVSTLELGDSALYLCASSYDRAYNEQFFGPGTRLTVL.

The chain uses TRBV5-1 and TRBJ2-5; 8 positions agree with TRBD2. Germline lookup yields CDR1 SGHRS and CDR2 YFSETQ. J was trimmed by 2 bases and V by 4 bases; bases with no gene match: 7. CDR3 length: 15 amino acids. In DNA form, the CDR3 reads TGCGCCAGCAGCCCCCAGACGGGGGGGCAAGAGACCCAGTACTTC. Protein: CASSPQTGGQETQYF.

The gene calls are TRBV29-1 and TRBJ2-7; TRBD2 agrees at 9 bases. After removal of 5 bases from V and 2 bases from J, the junction contained 7 bases not matched to a gene. The CDR3 covers 14 residues. Germline V gives CDR1 SQVTM, CDR2 ANQGSEA. In DNA, the CDR3 is TGCAGCGTTCTCCAGGCTAGCGGGACCTACGAGCAGTACTTC. Protein sequence: CSVLQASGTYEQYF.

The chain carries TRBV7-9 and TRBJ2-2; possible D gene TRBD2, 6 bases. V was pared by 5 bases and J by 4 bases, with 11 bases between. The CDR3 has 14 residues. Germline V CDR1 and CDR2: SEHNR, FQNEAQ (reference sequence). This chain's CDR3 is CASSLRDFTGELFF. Written as DNA, the CDR3 is TGTGCCAGCAGCCTAAGGGACTTCACCGGGGAGCTGTTTTTT.

In its sample, this clone was seen once. The chain joins TRBV5-4 to TRBJ2-1; D remains unclear. The CDR3 has 13 amino acids. Germline V gives CDR1 SGHNT, CDR2 YYREEE (reference sequence). V shed 2 bases and J shed 5 bases, with 8 bases lying between them. CDR3 sequence: CASSFAPNNEQFF. CDR3 nucleotide sequence: TGTGCCAGCAGCTTTGCTCCTAACAATGAGCAGTTCTTC. Drawing the rest from reference TRBV5-4 and TRBJ2-1, the complete variable domain is ETGVTQSPTHLIKTRGQQVTLRCSSQSGHNTVSWYQQALGQGPQFIFQYYREEENGRGNFPPRFSGLQFPNYSSELNVNALELDDSALYLCASSFAPNNEQFFGPGTRLTVL.